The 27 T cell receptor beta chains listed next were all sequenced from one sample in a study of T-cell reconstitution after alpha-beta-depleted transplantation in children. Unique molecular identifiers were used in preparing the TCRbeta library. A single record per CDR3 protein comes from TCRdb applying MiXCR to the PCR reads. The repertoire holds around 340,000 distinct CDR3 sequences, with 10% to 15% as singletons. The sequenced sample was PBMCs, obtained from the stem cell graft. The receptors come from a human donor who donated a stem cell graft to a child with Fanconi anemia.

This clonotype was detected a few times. CDR3: CASSSIVEEKLFF. The CDR3 nucleotides are TGTGCCAGCAGCTCCATAGTGGAGGAAAAACTGTTTTTT. The rearrangement links TRBV7-9 to TRBJ1-4; D not certain. CDR3 length: 13 amino acids. Trimming cost V 4 bases and J 8 bases, with 11 bases left between them. Germline V gene data show CDR1 as SEHNR and CDR2 as FQNEAQ (reference sequence).

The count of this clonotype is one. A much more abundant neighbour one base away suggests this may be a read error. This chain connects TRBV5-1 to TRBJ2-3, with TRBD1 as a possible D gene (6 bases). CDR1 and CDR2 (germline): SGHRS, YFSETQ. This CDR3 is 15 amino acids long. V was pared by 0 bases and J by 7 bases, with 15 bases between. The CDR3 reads CASSLAGQSGHTQYF. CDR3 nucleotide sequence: TGCGCCAGCAGCTTGGCCGGACAGTCAGGACATACGCAGTATTTT.

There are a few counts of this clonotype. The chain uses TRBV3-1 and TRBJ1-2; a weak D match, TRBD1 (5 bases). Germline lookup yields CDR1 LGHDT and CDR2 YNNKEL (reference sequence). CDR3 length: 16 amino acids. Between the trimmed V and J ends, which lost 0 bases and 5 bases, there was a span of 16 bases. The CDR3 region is CASSQDLDRPGYGYTF. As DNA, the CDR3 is TGTGCCAGCAGCCAAGATCTTGACAGACCGGGATATGGCTACACCTTC.

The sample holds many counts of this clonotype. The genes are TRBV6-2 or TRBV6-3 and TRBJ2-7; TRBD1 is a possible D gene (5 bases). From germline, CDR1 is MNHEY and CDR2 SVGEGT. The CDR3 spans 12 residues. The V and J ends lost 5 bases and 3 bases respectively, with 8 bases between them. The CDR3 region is CASSQQDYEQYV. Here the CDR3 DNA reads TGTGCCAGCAGTCAACAGGACTACGAGCAGTACGTC.

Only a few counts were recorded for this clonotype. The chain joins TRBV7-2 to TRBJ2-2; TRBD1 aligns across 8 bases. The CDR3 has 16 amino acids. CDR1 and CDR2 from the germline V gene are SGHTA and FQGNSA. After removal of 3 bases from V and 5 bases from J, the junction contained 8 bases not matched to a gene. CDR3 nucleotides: TGTGCCAGCAGCTTTTCCGGAACAGGGGGGACCGGGGAGCTGTTTTTT. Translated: CASSFSGTGGTGELFF.

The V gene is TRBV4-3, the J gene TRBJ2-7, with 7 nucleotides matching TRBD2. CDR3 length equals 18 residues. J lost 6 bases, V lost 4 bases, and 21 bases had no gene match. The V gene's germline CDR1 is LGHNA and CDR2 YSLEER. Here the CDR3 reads CASSPSPAGTTRGVEQYF. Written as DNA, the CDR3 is TGCGCCAGCAGCCCCTCCCCGGCTGGGACTACGAGGGGCGTCGAGCAGTACTTC.

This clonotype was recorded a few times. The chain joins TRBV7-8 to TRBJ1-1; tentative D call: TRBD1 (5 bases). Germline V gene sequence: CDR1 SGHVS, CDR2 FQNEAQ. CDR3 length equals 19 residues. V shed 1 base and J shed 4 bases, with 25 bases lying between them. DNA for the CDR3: TGTGCCAGCAGCTTAGTTGTCCGGACCCCCAAAAATCAGGGCACTGAAGCTTTCTTT. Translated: CASSLVVRTPKNQGTEAFF.

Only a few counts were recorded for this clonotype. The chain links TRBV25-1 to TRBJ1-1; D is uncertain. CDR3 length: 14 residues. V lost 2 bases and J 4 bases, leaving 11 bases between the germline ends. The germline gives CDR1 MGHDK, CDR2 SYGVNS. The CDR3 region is CASSESEGSTEAFF. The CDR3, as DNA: TGTGCCAGCAGTGAAAGTGAAGGGAGCACTGAAGCTTTCTTT. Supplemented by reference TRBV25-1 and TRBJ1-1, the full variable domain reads EADIYQTPRYLVIGTGKKITLECSQTMGHDKMYWYQQDPGMELHLIHYSYGVNSTEKGDLSSESTVSRIRTEHFPLTLESARPSHTSQYLCASSESEGSTEAFFGQGTRLTVV.

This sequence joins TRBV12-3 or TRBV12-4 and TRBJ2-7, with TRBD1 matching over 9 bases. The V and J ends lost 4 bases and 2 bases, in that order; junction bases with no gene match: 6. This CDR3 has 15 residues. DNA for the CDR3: TGTGCCAGCAGTTCACAGGGGGCGAACGCCTACGAGCAGTACTTC. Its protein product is CASSSQGANAYEQYF.

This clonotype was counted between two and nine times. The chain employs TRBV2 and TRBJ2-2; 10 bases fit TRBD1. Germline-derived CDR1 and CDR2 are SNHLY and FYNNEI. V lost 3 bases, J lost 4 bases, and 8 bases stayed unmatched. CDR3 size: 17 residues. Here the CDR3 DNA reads TGTGCCAGCAGTGATTCCGGGACAGGGGTTGGCACCGGGGAGCTGTTTTTT. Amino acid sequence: CASSDSGTGVGTGELFF. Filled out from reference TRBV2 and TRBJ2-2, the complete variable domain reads EPEVTQTPSHQVTQMGQEVILRCVPISNHLYFYWYRQILGQKVEFLVSFYNNEISEKSEIFDDQFSVERPDGSNFTLKIRSTKLEDSAMYFCASSDSGTGVGTGELFFGEGSRLTVL.

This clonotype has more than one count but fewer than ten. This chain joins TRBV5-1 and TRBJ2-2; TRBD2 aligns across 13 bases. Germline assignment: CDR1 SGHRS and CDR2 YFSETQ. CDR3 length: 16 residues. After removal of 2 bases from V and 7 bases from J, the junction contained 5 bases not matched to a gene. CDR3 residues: CASSLRLAGGVGELFF. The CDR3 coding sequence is TGCGCCAGCAGCTTAAGACTAGCGGGGGGAGTCGGGGAGCTGTTTTTT.

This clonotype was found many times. DNA of the CDR3: TGCAGTGCTAGAGATGAAGTTCTTTGTGCGGACAGGGGAATTCGATACGAGCAGTACTTC. Protein: CSARDEVLCADRGIRYEQYF. The chain uses TRBV20-1 and TRBJ2-7; TRBD1 agrees at 9 bases. The trim removed 0 bases at V and 4 bases at J, leaving 22 bases unmatched. Germline V gives CDR1 DFQATT, CDR2 SNEGSKA (reference sequence). CDR3 length: 20 amino acids.

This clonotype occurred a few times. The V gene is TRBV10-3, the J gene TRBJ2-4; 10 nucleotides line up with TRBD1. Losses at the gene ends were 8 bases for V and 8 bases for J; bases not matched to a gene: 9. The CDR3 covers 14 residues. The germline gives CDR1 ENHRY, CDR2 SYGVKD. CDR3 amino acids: CAIGDRGQGDIQYF. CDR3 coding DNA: TGTGCCATCGGAGACAGGGGGCAAGGAGACATTCAGTACTTC.

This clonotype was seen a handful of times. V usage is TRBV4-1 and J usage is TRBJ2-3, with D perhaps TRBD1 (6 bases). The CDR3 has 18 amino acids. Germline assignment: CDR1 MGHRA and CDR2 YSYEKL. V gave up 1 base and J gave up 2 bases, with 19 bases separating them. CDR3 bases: TGCGCCAGCAGCCAAGGTCCCGTTGTGGGGGCGGCCACAGATACGCAGTATTTT. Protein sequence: CASSQGPVVGAATDTQYF.

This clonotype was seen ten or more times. The CDR3 loop reads CASSLVGRSTDTQYF. The CDR3 region has the DNA TGCGCCAGCAGCTTGGTTGGGCGAAGCACAGATACGCAGTATTTT. The chain recombines TRBV5-1 with TRBJ2-3; D is ambiguous. Deletions cut 0 bases from V and 0 bases from J, with 8 bases between. The CDR3 runs 15 residues. Germline CDR1 reads SGHRS; CDR2 reads YFSETQ.

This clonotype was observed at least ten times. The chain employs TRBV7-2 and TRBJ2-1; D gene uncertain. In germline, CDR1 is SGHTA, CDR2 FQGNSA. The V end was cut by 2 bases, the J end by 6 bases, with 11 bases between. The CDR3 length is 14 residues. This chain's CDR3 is CASSLSRIINEQFF. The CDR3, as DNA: TGTGCCAGCAGCTTAAGCAGGATTATCAATGAGCAGTTCTTC.

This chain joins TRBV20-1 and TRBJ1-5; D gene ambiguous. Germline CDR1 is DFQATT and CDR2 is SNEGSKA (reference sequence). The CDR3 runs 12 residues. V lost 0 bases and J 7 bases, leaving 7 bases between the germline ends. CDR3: CSAREGGQPQHF. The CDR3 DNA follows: TGCAGTGCTAGAGAGGGCGGCCAGCCCCAGCATTTT.

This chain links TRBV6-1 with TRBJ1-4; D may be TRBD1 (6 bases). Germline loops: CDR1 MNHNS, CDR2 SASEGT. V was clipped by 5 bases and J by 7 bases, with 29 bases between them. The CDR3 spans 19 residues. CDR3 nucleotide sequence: TGTGCCAGCAGTCAAACCCAGCTGACAGGAGAACTAGATAGTGAAAAACTGTTTTTT. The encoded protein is CASSQTQLTGELDSEKLFF.

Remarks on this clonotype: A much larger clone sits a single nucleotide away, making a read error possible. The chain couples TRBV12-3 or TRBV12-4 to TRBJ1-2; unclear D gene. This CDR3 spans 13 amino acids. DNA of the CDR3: TGTGCCAGCAGCCTAGGGCCTGTCTATGGCGACACCTTC. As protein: CASSLGPVYGDTF.

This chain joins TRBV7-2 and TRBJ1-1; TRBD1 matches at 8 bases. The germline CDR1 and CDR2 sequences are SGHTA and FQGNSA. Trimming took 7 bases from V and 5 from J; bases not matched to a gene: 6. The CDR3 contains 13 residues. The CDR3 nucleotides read TGTGCCAGCAACCTACGACAGGGGACTGAAGCTTTCTTT. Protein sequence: CASNLRQGTEAFF.

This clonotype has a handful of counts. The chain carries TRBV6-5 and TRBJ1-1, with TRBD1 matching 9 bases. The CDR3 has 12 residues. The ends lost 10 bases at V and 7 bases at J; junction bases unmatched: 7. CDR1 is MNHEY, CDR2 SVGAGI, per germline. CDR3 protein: CATRTGAGEAFF. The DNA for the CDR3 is TGTGCCACCAGGACAGGGGCAGGTGAAGCTTTCTTT.

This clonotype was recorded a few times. Written as DNA, the CDR3 is TGTGCCAGCAGCCTGGGGACAGGGAGGGGTGAAGCTTTCTTT. This gives the protein CASSLGTGRGEAFF. The chain combines TRBV13 with TRBJ1-1; 9 positions agree with TRBD1. Trimming at V came to 5 bases and at J to 7 bases, leaving 8 bases not matched to a gene. Germline CDR1 PRHDT, CDR2 FYEKMQ (reference sequence). This CDR3 comprises 14 residues.

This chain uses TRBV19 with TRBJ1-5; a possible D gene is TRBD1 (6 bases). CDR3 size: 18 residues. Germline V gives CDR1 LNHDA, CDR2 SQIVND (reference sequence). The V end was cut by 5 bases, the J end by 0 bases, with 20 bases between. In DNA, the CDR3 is TGTGCCAGTAGTCCCGTCGGGGGCGACCATTATAGCAATCAGCCCCAGCATTTT. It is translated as CASSPVGGDHYSNQPQHF.

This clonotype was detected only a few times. The CDR3 reads CASRTGGAGNTEAFF. DNA of the CDR3: TGCGCCAGCCGGACAGGGGGCGCGGGGAACACTGAAGCTTTCTTT. This sequence joins TRBV5-1 and TRBJ1-1, with 11 positions matching TRBD1. Germline lookup yields CDR1 SGHRS and CDR2 YFSETQ. Trimming at V came to 7 bases and at J to 1 base, leaving 6 bases not matched to a gene. The CDR3 is 15 residues long.

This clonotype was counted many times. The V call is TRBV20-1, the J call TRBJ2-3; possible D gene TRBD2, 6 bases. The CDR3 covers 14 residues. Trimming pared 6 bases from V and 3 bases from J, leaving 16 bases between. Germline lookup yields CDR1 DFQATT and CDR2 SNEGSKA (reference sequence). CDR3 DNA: TGCAGTGCGCCCCGGGGGAGTCAGACAGATACGCAGTATTTT. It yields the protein CSAPRGSQTDTQYF.

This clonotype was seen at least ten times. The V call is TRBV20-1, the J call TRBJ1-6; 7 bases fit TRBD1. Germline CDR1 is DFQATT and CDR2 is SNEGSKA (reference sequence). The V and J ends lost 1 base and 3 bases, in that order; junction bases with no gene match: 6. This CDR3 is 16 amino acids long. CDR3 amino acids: CSARGDRAFYNSPLHF. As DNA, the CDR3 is TGCAGTGCTAGAGGCGACAGGGCTTTCTATAATTCACCCCTCCACTTT.

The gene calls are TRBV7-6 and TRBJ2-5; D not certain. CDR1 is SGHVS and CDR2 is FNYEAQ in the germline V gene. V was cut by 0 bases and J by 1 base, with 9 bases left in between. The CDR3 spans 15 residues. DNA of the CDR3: TGTGCCAGCAGCTTAGCGCTTGCAGTCCAAGAGACCCAGTACTTC. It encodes CASSLALAVQETQYF.